This TCR beta chain stems from a study of T cell responses to AZD1222 COVID-19 vaccine. Findings and caveats of the study: Researchers took repertoire samples only after the peak T cell response had come. Unmutated regions of variants are reportedly targeted by nearly half of spike-specific TCRs. An increase in Spike-specific TCR breadth and depth was observed after two AZD1222 doses.

Remarks on this clone: Its cognate antigen is unknown.

The V end was cut by 6 bases, the J end by 0 bases, with 9 bases between. The CDR3 consists of 14 residues. Per the germline V gene, CDR1 is MNHNY and CDR2 is SVGAGI (reference sequence). The repertoire was sequenced with immunoSEQ multiplex PCR; TCRdb's copy has only in-frame clones and lacks some. Among 100,000 to 150,000 clones listed, around 90% were seen once. The receptor comes from an adult in good health. This sequence joins TRBV6-6 and TRBJ1-3; D unclear. The sequencing here drew on peripheral blood, taken on day 0 of AZD1222 vaccination. The DNA for the CDR3 is TGTGCCAGCAGAGACGGGCACTCTGGAAACACCATATATTTT. It translates to CASRDGHSGNTIYF.